A selection of T cell receptor beta chains follows, all from one sample in a study of blood T cell repertoires in COVID-19. Sequenced by immunoSEQ multiplex PCR; TCRdb stores in-frame clones only, minus some. The sample consists of 250,000 to 300,000 clones, 85% to 90% of them appearing once. Sequencing input: peripheral blood. These receptors were collected from a woman in her forties or fifties with COVID-19, enrolled during active disease. The CDR3 runs from the conserved cysteine through the conserved F or W. A D gene is named only where the DNA matches it firmly. Rows give clone size only sometimes, using once, few, many, or a class for an expanded clone.

cdr3_length j_call d_call clone_size v_call cdr3_aa cdr3_nt
16 TRBJ1-1 TRBD1 once TRBV3-1/TRBV3-2 CASSQDLGQGGTEAFF TGTGCCAGCAGCCAAGATCTTGGACAGGGCGGCACTGAAGCTTTCTTT
16 TRBJ1-1 NA NA TRBV11-2 CASSLGRPRRGSEAFF TGTGCCAGCAGCTTAGGCAGGCCGCGTAGGGGCTCTGAAGCTTTCTTT
19 TRBJ2-6 TRBD1 NA TRBV3-1/TRBV3-2 CASSQRVGTGVSGANVLTF TGTGCCAGCAGCCAGAGGGTCGGGACAGGGGTCTCTGGGGCCAACGTCCTGACTTTC
14 TRBJ2-1 NA NA TRBV9 CASSVGGGVYEQFF TGTGCCAGCAGCGTAGGGGGCGGGGTCTATGAGCAGTTCTTC
15 TRBJ1-4 NA NA TRBV6-6 CASSPRGVLDEKLFF TGTGCCAGCAGTCCCCGCGGGGTCCTCGATGAAAAACTGTTTTTT
15 TRBJ2-2 TRBD1 NA TRBV6-5 CASRRQGAFNGELFF TGTGCCAGCAGACGACAGGGGGCCTTCAACGGGGAGCTGTTTTTT
16 TRBJ2-2 TRBD1 once TRBV18 CASSPRTGGNTGELFF TGTGCCAGCTCACCACGGACAGGTGGAAACACCGGGGAGCTGTTTTTT
14 TRBJ1-5 NA few TRBV15 CATSRGPGNQPQHF TGTGCCACCAGCAGAGGGCCGGGAAATCAGCCCCAGCATTTT
15 TRBJ2-1 TRBD2 once TRBV5-1 CASSLGREIPNEQFF TGCGCCAGCAGCTTGGGGCGGGAGATTCCTAATGAGCAGTTCTTC
15 TRBJ2-3 TRBD1 NA TRBV30 CAWSAWGRGIDTQYF TGTGCCTGGAGTGCCTGGGGCAGGGGGATAGATACGCAGTATTTT
16 TRBJ1-3 TRBD1 NA TRBV19 CASSNWDRGLGNTIYF TGTGCCAGTAGTAACTGGGACAGGGGGCTCGGAAACACCATATATTTT
16 TRBJ1-3 NA NA TRBV5-4 CASSSPGLDSGNTIYF TGTGCCAGCAGCTCCCCGGGACTGGACTCTGGAAACACCATATATTTT
15 TRBJ1-1 TRBD1 NA TRBV2 CASSDQGARNTEAFF TGTGCCAGCAGTGATCAGGGGGCGCGAAACACTGAAGCTTTCTTT
15 TRBJ2-7 NA NA TRBV24-1 CATSDPLGGSYEQYF TGTGCCACCAGTGACCCGTTGGGGGGTTCCTACGAGCAGTACTTC
14 TRBJ2-1 TRBD2 NA TRBV27 CASSPGLAPWEQFF TGTGCCAGCAGTCCAGGACTAGCCCCTTGGGAGCAGTTCTTC
13 TRBJ2-7 TRBD1 few TRBV11-3 CASNRGSSYEQYF TGTGCCAGCAACAGGGGGAGCTCCTACGAGCAGTACTTC
18 TRBJ2-3 TRBD2 NA TRBV4-1 CASSQEGTSGRAGDTQYF TGCGCCAGCAGCCAAGAAGGGACTAGCGGGAGGGCAGGAGATACGCAGTATTTT
17 TRBJ2-1 TRBD2 once TRBV6-2/TRBV6-3 CASSPSITSGVYNEQFF TGTGCCAGCAGTCCCTCCATAACTAGCGGGGTCTACAATGAGCAGTTCTTC
14 TRBJ2-5 TRBD1 NA TRBV24-1 CATSETGGQETQYF TGTGCCACCAGTGAGACAGGGGGGCAAGAGACCCAGTACTTC
14 TRBJ2-5 TRBD1 NA TRBV7-3 CASSLAPGGETQYF TGTGCCAGCAGCTTGGCGCCAGGGGGAGAGACCCAGTACTTC
17 TRBJ1-2 NA NA TRBV3-1/TRBV3-2 CASSQGGGSGGHYGYTF TGTGCCAGCAGCCAAGGAGGAGGATCGGGGGGTCACTATGGCTACACCTTC
16 TRBJ2-1 TRBD2 NA TRBV6-7 CASSYYCLAGVNEQFF TGTGCCAGCAGTTACTATTGCCTAGCGGGAGTGAATGAGCAGTTCTTC